This TCR beta chain was sequenced during a study of shared clonotypes between healthy human individuals (dated by TCRdb to about 2020). Context from the whole study: A couple of women and a few men aged 18 to 49 years were included in the cohort. For each donor, three plates each were used for CD4 naive and CD4 memory, two plates were used for CD8 naive, and one plate was used for CD8 memory. To increase sequencing depth and limit assay-specific biases, different laboratories used diverse techniques to prepare libraries and sequence TCR repertoires. Leukapheresis yielded between about 0.9 and 9 billion PBMCs per donor. Blood TCR repertoires of several healthy adults were deeply sequenced to estimate repertoire size and the extent of clonotype sharing between individuals. What the study reported, not specific to this receptor: Naive subsets generally had larger estimated clonotype richness than memory subsets. Higher generation probabilities were observed for clonotypes shared by all four sorted-subset donors than for non-shared clonotypes. Because the study included only a small number of donors, the genetic and exposure-history diversity represented was limited. Sampling was restricted to blood, and TCR repertoires in tissue are likely to differ from TCR repertoires in blood. When a handful of donors were compared, the shared fraction of clonotypes was about 5% for naive CD4, 3.5% for naive CD8, roughly 2.3% for memory CD4, and approximately 0.4% for memory CD8. Incomplete sequencing was indicated by rarefaction of sorted-subset datasets, despite the large sequencing depth. Pairwise subsampling led to the expectation that sequencing depth would affect the degree of clonotype sharing among donors.

Using the deep immunoSEQ assay, TCR CDR3 regions were amplified from genomic DNA by multiplex PCR. For each cell subset, the extracted genomic DNA was distributed evenly across all wells of several immunoSEQ 96-well plates, and each plate served as one replicate. For sorted subsets, roughly 200 ng of genomic DNA, equivalent to 30,000 or so T cell genomes, went into each replicate PCR. Purified libraries were quantified with a Qubit 3.0 fluorometer, sized on a Bioanalyzer 2100, and re-quantified with the KAPA Library Quantification kit. A separate single-read 150-cycle Illumina NextSeq 550 flow cell was used to sequence each immunoSEQ 96-well plate. In the source study's methods: The immunoSEQ output contained only junctional sequences without quality scores, so filtering could not match that applied to full-length reads. To assign V/J genes and CDR3, sequences were annotated using PyIR, a Python wrapper for IgBLAST v1.9, with IMGT germline references. Reads were removed for weak V/J assignments (E-value above 1e-6), missing CDR3, stop codons, out-of-frame junctions, or ambiguous translated residues. V3J clonotypes were defined as sequences sharing an identical inferred V gene, J gene, and CDR3 amino acid sequence. Percentage overlap between repertoires was calculated by dividing the number of shared unique clonotypes by the size of the smaller repertoire. Richness of each repertoire was evaluated using RTK rarefaction, the Chao1 estimator, and Recon v2.1 estimates of unobserved clonotypes. Generation probabilities for all TCRbeta clonotypes obtained by the gDNA method from a handful of donors were computed using OLGA. As stored in TCRdb, this immuneACCESS dataset retains in-frame rearrangements with V and J assigned. A fraction of the clones does not appear; measured against another copy, unresolved V genes explain less than half of the discrepancy, and the remainder lacks a known reason. V, J and clone size are those of that table, while D and trimming were read from the DNA. The sample table records roughly 2.4 million clones; approximately 94% of these occur just once. Of the sample, about 0.13% falls within the top ten clones.

For CDR1 and CDR2, the germline V gene lists SGHTS and YDEGEE. Trimming removed 4 bases from V and 4 bases from J; the gene matches leave 15 bases unexplained. Measured from the cysteine to the phenylalanine, the CDR3 is 19 residues long. Only CDR3 DNA remains: 57 bases, in frame from the first base. Donors were healthy HIV-negative adults with no recently reported acute infections or vaccinations. Only Caucasian adults living in Nashville, Tennessee, USA were represented among the donors. CD4+ T cells were enriched by magnetic negative selection, after which naive cells were positively selected on CD45RA and the negative fraction was taken as the memory subset. After blood collection by leukapheresis, PBMCs were isolated using Ficoll-Histopaque density gradient centrifugation and then cryopreserved in the vapor phase of liquid nitrogen. Analytical flow cytometry was used to check the purity and quantity of every magnetically sorted T cell population. Each sorted fraction had its genomic DNA isolated and then quantified by UV absorbance on a Nanodrop 2000c.

Concerning this clone itself: The antigen this receptor binds is unknown. The input lacks base qualities; no much larger clone sits a single base away.

The sequencing sample was made of naive CD4+ T cells sorted from blood. The cell subset or site label, read with the paper, signifies: CD45RA+ positively selected. The chain was built from TRBV5-8 and TRBJ2-5; a stretch of 14 junction bases matches TRBD2. This clonotype was obtained from a man aged 18 to 29 in good health. In nucleotide form, the sequence is TGTGCCAGCAGCCAAACCAAGACTAGCGGGGGGGCCAGCAGAGAGACCCAGTACTTC. It specifies CASSQTKTSGGASRETQYF.